This record covers a single T cell receptor (beta chain). V lost 0 bases and J lost 2; bases outside the gene matches: 8. The CDR3 is 18 residues long. Germline assignment: CDR1 SGDLS and CDR2 YYNGEE. Clones were read by immunoSEQ multiplex PCR, and TCRdb kept only the in-frame ones, dropping some. The table includes 50,000 or so clones, 94% detected once. The data stem from a study of cytomegalovirus exposure and HLA in healthy donors. What was sequenced was PBMCs. This sequence joins TRBV9 and TRBJ2-1; the match to TRBD1 covers 10 bases. The receptor was derived from a woman aged 18-29 years in good health and CMV-seropositive. CDR3 sequence reads: CASSVDPIGQGAYNEQFF. The CDR3, as DNA: TGTGCCAGCAGCGTAGACCCTATAGGACAGGGGGCCTACAATGAGCAGTTCTTC.